This T cell receptor (beta chain) was captured in a study of blood T cells in healthy people across ages. There are a few counts of this clonotype. Each sample yielded at least 6 million isolated PBMCs. The V and J ends lost 2 bases and 3 bases respectively, with 17 bases between them. Germline loops: CDR1 SEHNR, CDR2 FQNEAQ (reference sequence). The CDR3 has 16 residues. A second PCR, run for about 6 to 11 cycles, used a sample-barcoded 5' primer plus a J-beta primer mix. In TCRdb, the 5' RACE reads were re-called with MiXCR into one record per CDR3 protein. The data contain some 1.7 million distinct CDR3 sequences, roughly 28% of them singletons.

This clonotype was obtained from a woman in her 30s in good health. V gene TRBV7-9 combines with J gene TRBJ2-7; D is possibly TRBD2 (6 bases). The specimen was blood. CDR3: CASSLWGGTGGYEQYF. CDR3 bases: TGTGCCAGCAGCTTATGGGGCGGGACCGGGGGCTACGAGCAGTACTTC.